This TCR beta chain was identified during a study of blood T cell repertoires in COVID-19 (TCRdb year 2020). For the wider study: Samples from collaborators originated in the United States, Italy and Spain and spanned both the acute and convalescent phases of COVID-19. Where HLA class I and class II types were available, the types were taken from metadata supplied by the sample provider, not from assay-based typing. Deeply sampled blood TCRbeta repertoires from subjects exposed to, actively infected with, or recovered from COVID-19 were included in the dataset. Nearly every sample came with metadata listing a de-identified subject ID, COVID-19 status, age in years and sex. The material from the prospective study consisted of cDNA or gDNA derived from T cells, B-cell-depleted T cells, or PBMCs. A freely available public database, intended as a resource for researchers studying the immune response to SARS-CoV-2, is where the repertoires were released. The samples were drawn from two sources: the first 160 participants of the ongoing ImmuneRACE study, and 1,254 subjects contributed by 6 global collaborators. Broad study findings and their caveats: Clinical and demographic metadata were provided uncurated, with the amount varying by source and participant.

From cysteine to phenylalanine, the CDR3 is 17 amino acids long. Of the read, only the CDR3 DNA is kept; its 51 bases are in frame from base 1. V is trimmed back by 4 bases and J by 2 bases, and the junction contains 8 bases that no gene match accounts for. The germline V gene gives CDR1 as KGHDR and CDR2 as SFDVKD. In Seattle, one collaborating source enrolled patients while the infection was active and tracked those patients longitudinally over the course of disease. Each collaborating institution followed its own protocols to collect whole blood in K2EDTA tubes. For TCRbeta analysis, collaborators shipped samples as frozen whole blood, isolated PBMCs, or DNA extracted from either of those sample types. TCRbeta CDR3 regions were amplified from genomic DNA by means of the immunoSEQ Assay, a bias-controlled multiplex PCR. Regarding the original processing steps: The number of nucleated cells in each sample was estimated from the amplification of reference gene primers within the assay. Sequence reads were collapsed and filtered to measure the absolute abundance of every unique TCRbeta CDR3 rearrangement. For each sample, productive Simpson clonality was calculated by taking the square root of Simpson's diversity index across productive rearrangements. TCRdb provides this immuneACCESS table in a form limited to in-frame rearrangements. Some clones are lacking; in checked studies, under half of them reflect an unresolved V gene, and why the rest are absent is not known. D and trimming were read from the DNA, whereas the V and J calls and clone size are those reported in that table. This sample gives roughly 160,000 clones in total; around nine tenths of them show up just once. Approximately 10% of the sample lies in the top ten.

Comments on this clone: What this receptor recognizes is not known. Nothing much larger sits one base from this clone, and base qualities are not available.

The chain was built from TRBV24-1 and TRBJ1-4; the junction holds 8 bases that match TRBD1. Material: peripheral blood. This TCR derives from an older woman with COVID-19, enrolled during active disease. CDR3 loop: CATSETGTGLTNEKLFF. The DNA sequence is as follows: TGTGCCACCAGTGAAACCGGGACAGGTTTGACTAATGAAAAACTGTTTTTT.